The rows below give T cell receptor beta chains drawn from one sample of a study of T-cell reconstitution after alpha-beta-depleted transplantation in children. A single record per CDR3 protein comes from TCRdb applying MiXCR to the PCR reads. The sample has over 400,000 distinct CDR3 sequences, approximately 12% seen once. This material consisted of PBMCs from the stem cell graft donor, taken from the stem cell graft. The source is a human donor who donated a stem cell graft to a child with combined immunodeficiency. Each CDR3 is given with its conserved first and last residue. The D gene is left open where the match is weak. Expanded clones are given a class, and other clones once, few, many or no size at all.

length,V,size,J,D,DNA,CDR3
11,TRBV5-5,-,TRBJ2-7,-,TGTGCCAGCAGTTGGGACCACGAGCAGTACTTC,CASSWDHEQYF
13,TRBV30,-,TRBJ2-1,-,TGTGCCTGGAGTGGACAGGATTACAATGAGCAGTTCTTC,CAWSGQDYNEQFF
15,TRBV25-1,many,TRBJ1-2,TRBD1,TGTGCCAGCAGTGAGTGGACAGGGGAGTTGGGTGGCTACACCTTC,CASSEWTGELGGYTF
15,TRBV20-1,many,TRBJ2-3,TRBD2,TGCAGTGCTAGATCGGGGGGGGTTAGCACAGATACGCAGTATTTT,CSARSGGVSTDTQYF
15,TRBV13,-,TRBJ2-7,TRBD2,TGTGCCAGCAGTCCCGAGCGGGACTACCGCTACGAGCAGTACTTC,CASSPERDYRYEQYF
13,TRBV6-1,few,TRBJ2-7,TRBD1,TGTGCCAGCGGGGACAGGGCTTCCTACGAGCAGTACTTC,CASGDRASYEQYF
13,TRBV9,-,TRBJ2-7,-,TGTGCCAGCACGGGTCCCGACCACTACGAGCAGTACTTC,CASTGPDHYEQYF
15,TRBV5-4,many,TRBJ2-1,TRBD2,TGTGCCAGCAGCTGGACTAGCGGGAGGGCGGGTGAGCAGTTCTTC,CASSWTSGRAGEQFF
13,TRBV10-3,many,TRBJ1-2,-,TGTGCCATCAGTCCCCAGGGGCACTATGGCTACACCTTC,CAISPQGHYGYTF
14,TRBV11-2,many,TRBJ2-1,-,TGTGCCAGCAGCCTCATAACAGGGTACAATGAGCAGTTCTTC,CASSLITGYNEQFF
15,TRBV9,few,TRBJ2-3,-,TGTGCCAGCAGCGTAGACGGGGTAAACACAGATACGCAGTATTTT,CASSVDGVNTDTQYF
16,TRBV12-5,-,TRBJ2-1,-,TGTGCTAGTGGTTTGGTAGTGGGGGGCCATAGGCCTGAGCAGTTCTTC,CASGLVVGGHRPEQFF
15,TRBV6-2/TRBV6-3,-,TRBJ2-2,-,TGTGCCAGCAGTTACCGGCTAGAGAGCACCGGGGAGCTGTTTTTT,CASSYRLESTGELFF
14,TRBV7-6,many,TRBJ2-5,-,TGTGCCAGCAGCTTAGGTCAGGGCACGGAGACCCAGTACTTC,CASSLGQGTETQYF
14,TRBV12-3/TRBV12-4,many,TRBJ2-1,-,TGTGCCAGCGGATATTCGGGGGCGCACAATGAGCAGTTCTTC,CASGYSGAHNEQFF
14,TRBV13,few,TRBJ2-3,-,TGTGCCAGCAGCTTTAAGGGGGGCACAGATACGCAGTATTTT,CASSFKGGTDTQYF
15,TRBV29-1,-,TRBJ2-7,-,TGCAGCGTTGAGCCCATCGACGGACCCCTCGGGGAGCAGTACTTC,CSVEPIDGPLGEQYF
14,TRBV30,few,TRBJ2-3,TRBD2,TGTGCCTGGATGGTAGCGGGAGTGTTAGATACGCAGTATTTT,CAWMVAGVLDTQYF
17,TRBV29-1,few,TRBJ2-5,TRBD2,TGCAGCGCTACCAGACTAGCGGGGTCCGCCTTGGGCGAGACCCAGTACTTC,CSATRLAGSALGETQYF
13,TRBV10-3,many,TRBJ1-6,-,TGTGCCATCACGGGGGAAGGTAATTCACCCCTCCACTTT,CAITGEGNSPLHF
16,TRBV7-6,-,TRBJ2-5,TRBD2,TGTGCCAGCCTTGGACTAGCGGGGGGCAAGCAAGAGACCCAGTACTTC,CASLGLAGGKQETQYF
15,TRBV5-8,-,TRBJ2-1,-,TGTGCCAGCAGCTTGGGCCAGGTTTACTACAATGAGCAGTTCTTC,CASSLGQVYYNEQFF
13,TRBV12-3/TRBV12-4,many,TRBJ2-7,TRBD1,TGTGCCAGCAGTACCGGGACAGCCTACGAGCAGTACTTC,CASSTGTAYEQYF
17,TRBV7-3,once,TRBJ2-1,TRBD2,TGTGCCAGCAGCTTAACCGCGTGGGCTAGCGGGAGTGATGAGCAGTTCTTC,CASSLTAWASGSDEQFF
15,TRBV24-1,few,TRBJ1-2,TRBD1,TGTGCCACCAGTGATAATGACAGGGACTGGGATGGCTACACCTTC,CATSDNDRDWDGYTF
14,TRBV6-5,-,TRBJ2-2,-,TGTGCCAGCAGTTACGAACCGGCTGCTGGGGAGCTGTTTTTT,CASSYEPAAGELFF
14,TRBV9,many,TRBJ1-2,TRBD1,TGTGCCAGCAGCTCCAACAGGGGAGACTATGGCTACACCTTC,CASSSNRGDYGYTF
15,TRBV7-2,many,TRBJ2-1,TRBD2,TGTGCCAGCAGCTTGGCAGCGGGAGGGGAAGTTGAGCAGTTCTTC,CASSLAAGGEVEQFF
15,TRBV11-2,-,TRBJ1-2,TRBD1,TGTGCCAGCAGCTCGTGGGGACAGAGCTACTATGGCTACACCTTC,CASSSWGQSYYGYTF